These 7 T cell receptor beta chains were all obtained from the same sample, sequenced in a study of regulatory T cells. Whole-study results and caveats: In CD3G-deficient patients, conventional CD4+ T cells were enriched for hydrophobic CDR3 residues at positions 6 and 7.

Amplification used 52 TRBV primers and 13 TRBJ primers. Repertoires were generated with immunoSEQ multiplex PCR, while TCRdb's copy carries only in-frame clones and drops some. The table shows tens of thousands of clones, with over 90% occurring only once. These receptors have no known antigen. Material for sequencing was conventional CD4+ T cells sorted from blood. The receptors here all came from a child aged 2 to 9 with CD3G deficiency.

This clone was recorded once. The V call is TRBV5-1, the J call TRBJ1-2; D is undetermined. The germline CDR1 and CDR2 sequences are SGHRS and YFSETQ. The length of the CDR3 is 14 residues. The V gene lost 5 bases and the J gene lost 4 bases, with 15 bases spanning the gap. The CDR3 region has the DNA TGCGCCAGCAGGGGAACAGAAGTGACCTATGGCTACACCTTC. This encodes CASRGTEVTYGYTF.

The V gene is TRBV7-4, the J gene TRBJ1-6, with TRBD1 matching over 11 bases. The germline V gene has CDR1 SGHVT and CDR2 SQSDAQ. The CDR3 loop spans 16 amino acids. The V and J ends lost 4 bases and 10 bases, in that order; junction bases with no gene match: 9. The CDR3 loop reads CASSSTDRGRGSPLHF. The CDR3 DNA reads TGTGCCAGCAGCTCAACGGACAGGGGGCGGGGATCACCCCTCCACTTT. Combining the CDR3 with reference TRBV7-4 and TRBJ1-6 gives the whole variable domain GAGVSQSPRYKVAKRGRDVALRCDSISGHVTLYWYRQTLGQGSEVLTYSQSDAQRDKSGRPSGRFSAERPERSVSTLKIQRTEQGDSAVYLCASSSTDRGRGSPLHFGNGTRLTVT.

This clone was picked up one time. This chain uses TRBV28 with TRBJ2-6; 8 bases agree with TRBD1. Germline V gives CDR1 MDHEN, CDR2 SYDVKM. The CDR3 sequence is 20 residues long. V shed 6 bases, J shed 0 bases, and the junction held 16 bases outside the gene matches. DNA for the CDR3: TGTGCCAGCAGGGGACAGGCGGTAGGGACCTTCGGCTCTGGGGCCAACGTCCTGACTTTC. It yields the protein CASRGQAVGTFGSGANVLTF. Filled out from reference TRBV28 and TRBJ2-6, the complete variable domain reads DVKVTQSSRYLVKRTGEKVFLECVQDMDHENMFWYRQDPGLGLRLIYFSYDVKMKEKGDIPEGYSVSREKKERFSLILESASTNQTSMYLCASRGQAVGTFGSGANVLTFGAGSRLTVL.

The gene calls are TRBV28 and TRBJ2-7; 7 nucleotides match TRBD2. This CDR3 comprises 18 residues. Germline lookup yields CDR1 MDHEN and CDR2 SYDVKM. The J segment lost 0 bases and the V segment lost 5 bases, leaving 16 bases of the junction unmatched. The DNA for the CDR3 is TGTGCCAGCAGTCACACCCCGACTAGCTCAACCACCTCCTACGAGCAGTACTTC. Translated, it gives CASSHTPTSSTTSYEQYF.

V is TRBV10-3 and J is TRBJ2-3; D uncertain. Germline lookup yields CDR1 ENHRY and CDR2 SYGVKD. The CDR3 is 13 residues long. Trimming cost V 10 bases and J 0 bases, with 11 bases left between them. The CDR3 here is CATQTGSTDTQYF. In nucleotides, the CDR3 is TGTGCCACCCAGACTGGGAGCACAGATACGCAGTATTTT.

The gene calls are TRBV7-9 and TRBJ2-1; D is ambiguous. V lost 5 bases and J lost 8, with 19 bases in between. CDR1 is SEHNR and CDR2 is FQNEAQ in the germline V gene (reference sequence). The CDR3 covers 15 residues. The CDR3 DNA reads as TGTGCCAGCAGCCTTCTGGGCGGACCCAGCGATGAGCAGTTCTTC. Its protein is CASSLLGGPSDEQFF. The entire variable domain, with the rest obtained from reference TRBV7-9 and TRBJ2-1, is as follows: DTGVSQNPRHKITKRGQNVTFRCDPISEHNRLYWYRQTLGQGPEFLTYFQNEAQLEKSRLLSDRFSAERPKGSFSTLEIQRTEQGDSAMYLCASSLLGGPSDEQFFGPGTRLTVL.

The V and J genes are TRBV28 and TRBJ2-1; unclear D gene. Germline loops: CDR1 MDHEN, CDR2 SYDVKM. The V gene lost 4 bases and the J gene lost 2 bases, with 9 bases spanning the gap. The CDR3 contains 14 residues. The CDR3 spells CASSSYDTYNEQFF. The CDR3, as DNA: TGTGCCAGCAGTTCGTATGACACCTACAATGAGCAGTTCTTC.